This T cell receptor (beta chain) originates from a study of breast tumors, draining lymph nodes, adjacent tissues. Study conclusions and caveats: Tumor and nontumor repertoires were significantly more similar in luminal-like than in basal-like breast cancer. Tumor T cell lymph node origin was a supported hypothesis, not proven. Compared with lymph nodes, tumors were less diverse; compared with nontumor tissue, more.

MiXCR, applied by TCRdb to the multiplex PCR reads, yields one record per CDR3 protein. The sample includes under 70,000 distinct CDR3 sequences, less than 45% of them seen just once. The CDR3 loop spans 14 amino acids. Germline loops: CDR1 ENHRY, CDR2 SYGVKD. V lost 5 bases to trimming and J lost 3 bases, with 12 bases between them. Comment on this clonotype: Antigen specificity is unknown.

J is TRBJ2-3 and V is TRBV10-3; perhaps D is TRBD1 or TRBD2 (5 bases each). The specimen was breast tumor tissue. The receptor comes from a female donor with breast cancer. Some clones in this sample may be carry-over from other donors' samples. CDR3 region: CAISPSWGTDTQYF. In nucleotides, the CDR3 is TGTGCCATCAGTCCCTCGTGGGGGACAGATACGCAGTATTTT.